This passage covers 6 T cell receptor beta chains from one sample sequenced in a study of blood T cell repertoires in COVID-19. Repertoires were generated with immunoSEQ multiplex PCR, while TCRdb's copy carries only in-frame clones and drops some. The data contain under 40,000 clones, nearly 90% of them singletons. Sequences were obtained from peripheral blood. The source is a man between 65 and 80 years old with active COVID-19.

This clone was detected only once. CDR3 nucleotides: TGTGCCTGGAGAAGGGGCACACATAATTCACCCCTCCACTTT. Translation gives CAWRRGTHNSPLHF. This chain joins TRBV30 and TRBJ1-6, with D possibly TRBD1 on 5 matching bases. Germline V gene data show CDR1 as GTSNPN and CDR2 as SVGIG (reference sequence). This CDR3 is built from 14 residues. Trimming left V 3 bases short and J 5 bases short, with 11 bases between.

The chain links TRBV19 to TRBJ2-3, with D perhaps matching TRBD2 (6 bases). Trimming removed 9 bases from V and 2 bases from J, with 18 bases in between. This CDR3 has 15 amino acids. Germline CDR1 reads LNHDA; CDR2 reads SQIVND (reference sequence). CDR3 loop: CASRSGTLTTDTQYF. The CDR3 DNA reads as TGTGCCAGCCGTAGCGGAACTCTTACCACAGATACGCAGTATTTT.

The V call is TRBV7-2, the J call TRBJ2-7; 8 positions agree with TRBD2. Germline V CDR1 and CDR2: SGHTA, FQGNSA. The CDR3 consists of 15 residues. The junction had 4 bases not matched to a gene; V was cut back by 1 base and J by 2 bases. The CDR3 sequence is CASSLGSSGTYEQYF. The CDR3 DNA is TGTGCCAGCAGCTTAGGAAGTAGCGGGACCTACGAGCAGTACTTC.

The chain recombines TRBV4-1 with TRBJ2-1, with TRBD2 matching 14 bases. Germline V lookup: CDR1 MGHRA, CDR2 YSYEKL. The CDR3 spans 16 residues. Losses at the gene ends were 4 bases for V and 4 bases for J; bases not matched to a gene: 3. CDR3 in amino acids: CASSRTSGRKYNEQFF. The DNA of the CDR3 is TGCGCCAGCAGCCGGACTAGCGGGAGGAAGTACAATGAGCAGTTCTTC.

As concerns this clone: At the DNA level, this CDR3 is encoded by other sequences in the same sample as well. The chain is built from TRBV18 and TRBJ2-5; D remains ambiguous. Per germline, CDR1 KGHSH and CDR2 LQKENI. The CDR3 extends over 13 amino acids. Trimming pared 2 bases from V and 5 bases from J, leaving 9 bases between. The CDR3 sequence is CASSPGLGETQYF. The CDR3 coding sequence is TGTGCCAGCTCACCAGGGCTTGGGGAGACCCAGTACTTC.

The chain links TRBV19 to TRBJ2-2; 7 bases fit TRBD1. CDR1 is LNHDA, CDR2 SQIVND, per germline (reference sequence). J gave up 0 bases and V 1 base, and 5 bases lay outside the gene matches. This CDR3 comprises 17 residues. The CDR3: CASSIGRGSANTGELFF. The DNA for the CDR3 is TGTGCCAGTAGTATAGGCAGGGGGTCAGCGAACACCGGGGAGCTGTTTTTT.